Listed here are 24 T cell receptor beta chains from one sample, sequenced in a study of PD-1 blockade in mismatch repair-deficient tumors. Assay: immunoSEQ multiplex PCR; the TCRdb copy retains only in-frame clones and omits some. The table records 95,000 to 150,000 clones, about 88% of them present only once. Sample: peripheral blood, taken 44 weeks after starting pembrolizumab. The source is an adult with mismatch repair-deficient cancer.

J is TRBJ1-2 and V is TRBV5-1; a weak D match, TRBD1 (6 bases). CDR1 is SGHRS and CDR2 is YFSETQ in the germline V gene. The V end lost 4 bases, the J end lost 5 bases, and 18 bases lay between the germline ends. The CDR3 extends over 15 amino acids. The CDR3 loop reads CASSPNTGTHYGYTF. CDR3 sequence (DNA): TGCGCCAGCAGCCCCAATACCGGGACACATTATGGCTACACCTTC.

A word on this clone: The sample has other DNA sequences that encode this CDR3 too. The chain employs TRBV7-2 and TRBJ2-7, with 9 bases fitting TRBD1. V lost 5 bases to trimming and J lost 4 bases; unmatched junction nucleotides: 3. The CDR3 is 13 residues long. Per germline, CDR1 SGHTA and CDR2 FQGNSA. Here the CDR3 reads CASSPGTGYEQYF. Written as DNA, the CDR3 is TGTGCCAGCAGCCCCGGGACAGGGTACGAGCAGTACTTC.

This clone was counted a single time. The chain joins TRBV27 to TRBJ2-7; 9 bases are shared with TRBD2. Per germline, CDR1 MNHEY and CDR2 SMNVEV (reference sequence). The CDR3 length is 15 residues. V gave up 3 bases and J gave up 2 bases; unmatched junction bases: 5. As DNA, the CDR3 is TGTGCCAGCAGTTTGGTACTAGCGGGCCCCTACGAGCAGTACTTC. Residues: CASSLVLAGPYEQYF.

This chain joins TRBV9 and TRBJ1-4; weak D call: TRBD1 (5 bases). Trimming took off 3 bases at V and 5 bases at J, with 14 bases between the two ends. Germline lookup yields CDR1 SGDLS and CDR2 YYNGEE. The CDR3 contains 15 residues. This CDR3 is CASSGEGRLNEKLFF. Here the CDR3 DNA reads TGTGCCAGCAGCGGGGAGGGGCGGTTAAATGAAAAACTGTTTTTT.

This sequence joins TRBV2 and TRBJ1-2, with TRBD1 matching 7 bases. Losses at the gene ends were 5 bases for V and 4 bases for J; bases not matched to a gene: 10. This CDR3 comprises 15 residues. Germline CDR1 and CDR2: SNHLY and FYNNEI. The DNA for the CDR3 is TGTGCCAGCAGTCCGCCGGGACAGAGGGGCTATGGCTACACCTTC. Residues: CASSPPGQRGYGYTF.

The chain recombines TRBV25-1 with TRBJ2-2; TRBD1 aligns across 7 bases. The CDR3 runs to 15 residues. Germline trimming cut 3 bases from V and 0 bases from J; bases unmatched to any gene: 1. Germline V gene data show CDR1 as MGHDK and CDR2 as SYGVNS. CDR3 protein: CASSDRGSNTGELFF. DNA for the CDR3: TGTGCCAGCAGTGACAGGGGGTCGAACACCGGGGAGCTGTTTTTT.

The CDR3 nucleotides read TGTGCCAGCAGCTTAAAGGCAGGATGGGTCACCGGGGAGCTGTTTTTT. It specifies CASSLKAGWVTGELFF. V and J are TRBV11-2 and TRBJ2-2; D remains unclear. V was pared by 2 bases and J by 4 bases, with 14 bases between. CDR1 SGHAT and CDR2 FQNNGV come from the germline V gene. The length of the CDR3 is 16 residues.

V and J are TRBV19 and TRBJ1-1; D call uncertain. Trimming removed 0 bases at V and 1 base at J, with 6 bases between. The CDR3 runs 14 residues. CDR1 LNHDA and CDR2 SQIVND come from the germline V gene (reference sequence). The CDR3 DNA is TGTGCCAGTAGTATAGATTTACAGAACACTGAAGCTTTCTTT. Translating it yields CASSIDLQNTEAFF.

This sequence joins TRBV6-1 and TRBJ1-4; 8 bases align to TRBD1. Germline V lookup: CDR1 MNHNS, CDR2 SASEGT. The CDR3 contains 15 residues. J gave up 11 bases and V 6 bases, and 14 bases lay outside the gene matches. In DNA form, the CDR3 reads TGTGCCAGCAGCCGGACAGGGATAAGTCTTGTGAAACTGTTTTTT. The encoded protein is CASSRTGISLVKLFF.

The chain is built from TRBV7-9 and TRBJ2-7, with D possibly TRBD1 on 5 matching bases. Germline V gene data show CDR1 as SEHNR and CDR2 as FQNEAQ (reference sequence). Trimming left V 4 bases short and J 3 bases short, with 19 bases between. The CDR3 spans 16 residues. In DNA form, the CDR3 reads TGTGCCAGCAGCTCGTCTAATGGCAGGGTAGTCTACGAGCAGTACTTC. It translates to CASSSSNGRVVYEQYF.

This clone occurred a few times. The rearrangement links TRBV5-4 to TRBJ2-3, with TRBD2 identical over 9 bases. Trimming took 9 bases from V and 0 from J; bases not matched to a gene: 5. The germline V gene has CDR1 SGHNT and CDR2 YYREEE (reference sequence). CDR3 size: 14 residues. CDR3 sequence (DNA): TGTGCCACAAAAACTAGCGGGAGCACAGATACGCAGTATTTT. The encoded protein is CATKTSGSTDTQYF.

The rearrangement joins TRBV4-2 to TRBJ2-1, with 8 bases that match TRBD2. Trimming removed 0 bases from V and 3 bases from J; junction bases left unmatched: 1. The length of the CDR3 is 15 residues. Per germline, CDR1 LGHNA and CDR2 YNFKEQ. Written as DNA, the CDR3 is TGTGCCAGCAGCCAAGAGACTAGCGTCTACAATGAGCAGTTCTTC. Translating it yields CASSQETSVYNEQFF.

This rearrangement joins TRBV27 to TRBJ2-5, with 11 bases that match TRBD1. J lost 2 bases, V lost 4 bases, and 3 bases had no gene match. This CDR3 region has 15 residues. Germline CDR1 and CDR2: MNHEY and SMNVEV (reference sequence). CDR3 nucleotide sequence: TGTGCCAGCAGTTCCCGGGACAGGGGGCAAGAGACCCAGTACTTC. This encodes CASSSRDRGQETQYF.

This chain joins TRBV6-5 and TRBJ2-7; 7 bases are a match to TRBD2. V shed 5 bases, J shed 3 bases, and the junction held 1 base outside the gene matches. This CDR3 has 12 amino acids. The germline CDR1 and CDR2 sequences are MNHEY and SVGAGI. The CDR3, as DNA: TGTGCCAGCAGTCGGGGGGTCTACGAGCAGTACTTC. This encodes CASSRGVYEQYF.

The chain recombines TRBV30 with TRBJ1-5, with TRBD1 identical over 7 bases. After removal of 0 bases from V and 5 bases from J, the junction contained 10 bases not matched to a gene. This CDR3 comprises 16 residues. Looked up from germline, CDR1 is GTSNPN and CDR2 is SVGIG (reference sequence). The CDR3 DNA follows: TGTGCCTGGAGTGTTGGGGACAGAACAGGAGATCAGCCCCAGCATTTT. It codes for CAWSVGDRTGDQPQHF.

The chain recombines TRBV6-5 with TRBJ2-7; D is perhaps TRBD1 (6 bases). The CDR3 totals 14 residues. The V end was cut by 6 bases, the J end by 1 base, with 13 bases between. Germline V gene data show CDR1 as MNHEY and CDR2 as SVGAGI. CDR3 DNA sequence: TGTGCCAGCAGGAAGGGGGAAGCATCCTACGAGCAGTACTTC. It is translated as CASRKGEASYEQYF.

This rearrangement joins TRBV5-5 to TRBJ1-1, with D perhaps matching TRBD1 (6 bases). Germline V lookup: CDR1 SGHKS, CDR2 YYEKEE (reference sequence). This CDR3 is 15 amino acids long. Between the trimmed V and J ends, which lost 4 bases and 0 bases, there was a span of 13 bases. The CDR3 DNA sequence: TGTGCCAGCAGCCTGACAGGCACGTTGAACACTGAAGCTTTCTTT. This gives the protein CASSLTGTLNTEAFF.

The chain couples TRBV28 to TRBJ2-1, with D possibly TRBD2 on 6 matching bases. The CDR3 contains 15 residues. Trimming shortened V by 2 bases and J by 0 bases, and 8 bases separated the two germline ends. The germline V gene encodes CDR1 MDHEN and CDR2 SYDVKM. The CDR3 bases are TGTGCCAGCAGTTTAGTCGGGAGCTCCTACAATGAGCAGTTCTTC. Its translation: CASSLVGSSYNEQFF.

This clone was observed a handful of times. This rearrangement joins TRBV7-9 to TRBJ2-5, with TRBD2 matching 8 bases. The germline CDR1 and CDR2 sequences are SEHNR and FQNEAQ (reference sequence). The CDR3 runs 14 residues. Unmatched junction bases numbered 7, after V lost 5 bases and J lost 5 bases. CDR3 DNA sequence: TGTGCCAGCAGCCGACCTAGCGGGCGGGAGACCCAGTACTTC. Its protein product is CASSRPSGRETQYF.

This sequence joins TRBV7-9 and TRBJ1-5, with D possibly TRBD1 on 6 matching bases. The CDR3 is 13 residues long. From germline, CDR1 is SEHNR and CDR2 FQNEAQ (reference sequence). Trimming took 6 bases from V and 7 from J, leaving 13 bases between them. This chain's CDR3 is CASSPTGGQPQHF. DNA for the CDR3: TGTGCCAGCAGTCCGACAGGCGGCCAGCCCCAGCATTTT.

The chain links TRBV6-5 to TRBJ2-3; D call uncertain. V was trimmed by 4 bases and J by 0 bases, leaving 14 bases between them. Germline CDR1 and CDR2: MNHEY and SVGAGI. The CDR3 is 16 residues long. The DNA for the CDR3 is TGTGCCAGCAGTTTTCTGGCATCTCCTAGCACAGATACGCAGTATTTT. Translated: CASSFLASPSTDTQYF.

In its sample, this clone was seen a few times. The V and J genes are TRBV27 and TRBJ2-7; D is perhaps TRBD1 or TRBD2 (5 bases each). Germline assignment: CDR1 MNHEY and CDR2 SMNVEV (reference sequence). CDR3 length: 13 residues. Trimming stripped 5 bases from V and 3 bases from J, with 11 bases between. The DNA of the CDR3 is TGTGCCAGCAGTACAGGACTGATCTACGAGCAGTACTTC. It codes for CASSTGLIYEQYF.

The V gene is TRBV11-3, the J gene TRBJ2-7; D is unclear. The CDR3 spans 12 residues. The V end was cut by 7 bases, the J end by 6 bases, with 13 bases between. From germline, CDR1 is SGHNT and CDR2 YENEEA. CDR3 DNA sequence: TGTGCCAGCAACCGAGTTTTGGGCGAGCAGTACTTC. This encodes CASNRVLGEQYF. Looking up the rest from reference TRBV11-3 and TRBJ2-7 gives the full variable domain: EAGVVQSPRYKIIEKKQPVAFWCNPISGHNTLYWYLQNLGQGPELLIRYENEEAVDDSQLPKDRFSAERLKGVDSTLKIQPAELGDSAVYLCASNRVLGEQYFGPGTRLTVT.

The genes are TRBV4-1 and TRBJ2-3; D uncertain. Germline V CDR1 and CDR2: MGHRA, YSYEKL. The V gene lost 0 bases and the J gene lost 6 bases, with 10 bases spanning the gap. The CDR3 has 14 amino acids. The CDR3 nucleotides read TGCGCCAGCAGCCAAGAAGGTACAAGCGATACGCAGTATTTT. Amino acid sequence: CASSQEGTSDTQYF.